The source of this TCR beta chain is a study of siplizumab effects on memory and regulatory T cells. Broader study findings: There were only a minor fraction of alloreactive clones that mapped to unstimulated subsets.

The CDR3 length is 16 residues. The V gene end was trimmed by 5 bases and the J gene end by 1 base; junction bases not matched to a gene: 8. The germline V gene has CDR1 MDHEN and CDR2 SYDVKM. As to this clone: Antigen: not known.

The assay was immunoSEQ multiplex PCR, and TCRdb's table has in-frame clones only and misses some. The sample contains about 100,000 clones, more than 85% of which appear only once. The sequence was obtained from a human donor in good health. Some clones in this sample may be carry-over from other donors' samples. The sequenced material came from CD4+ T cells sorted from blood. The chain joins TRBV28 to TRBJ2-1; 7 bases are a match to TRBD1. The CDR3 DNA sequence: TGTGCCAGCAGTGCGACAGGGAAGGGTTCCTACAATGAGCAGTTCTTC. Encoded protein: CASSATGKGSYNEQFF.